These 15 T cell receptor beta chains came from one sample sequenced in a study of T-cell reconstitution after alpha-beta-depleted transplantation in children. Molecular barcoding with unique molecular identifiers was used for the TCRbeta library. TCRdb recomputed calls from the PCR reads with MiXCR, one row per CDR3 protein. The sample carries around 360,000 distinct CDR3 sequences, approximately 10% recorded once. Sequenced here: PBMCs from the stem cell graft donor, sampled from the stem cell graft. The source of these receptors is a human donor who donated a stem cell graft to a child with acute lymphoblastic leukemia.

This clonotype came up a few times. The chain carries TRBV3-1 and TRBJ2-7; D possibly corresponds to TRBD2 (6 bases). The CDR3 has 15 residues. Germline V CDR1 and CDR2: LGHDT, YNNKEL (reference sequence). The V gene lost 0 bases and the J gene lost 4 bases, with 13 bases spanning the gap. Here the CDR3 DNA reads TGTGCCAGCAGCCAAGATCGGAGGGTGACTTACGAGCAGTACTTC. Encoded protein: CASSQDRRVTYEQYF.

The V call is TRBV4-1, the J call TRBJ2-5; 7 bases agree with TRBD2. This CDR3 spans 15 amino acids. V lost 0 bases, J lost 4 bases, and 5 bases stayed unmatched. Germline V lookup: CDR1 MGHRA, CDR2 YSYEKL. CDR3 protein: CASSQEGPGGETQYF. CDR3 DNA: TGCGCCAGCAGCCAAGAGGGCCCGGGGGGAGAGACCCAGTACTTC.

This clonotype showed up just a few times. This rearrangement joins TRBV28 to TRBJ2-7; TRBD1 aligns across 7 bases. CDR1 and CDR2 from the germline V gene are MDHEN and SYDVKM. CDR3 length equals 17 residues. V was pared by 4 bases and J by 4 bases, with 16 bases of the junction left unmatched. The DNA for the CDR3 is TGTGCCAGCAGTTCTCTACTAGGGGGCGATTACAATTACGAGCAGTACTTC. This sequence encodes CASSSLLGGDYNYEQYF.

This clonotype was detected once. The rearrangement joins TRBV15 to TRBJ2-1; TRBD1 or TRBD2 may be the D gene (5 bases each). The CDR3 totals 16 residues. Trimming pared 3 bases from V and 0 bases from J, leaving 12 bases between. Germline V lookup: CDR1 LNHNV, CDR2 YYDKDF (reference sequence). The CDR3 bases are TGTGCCACCAGCAGCCCCCGGGACCACTCCTACAATGAGCAGTTCTTC. Encoded protein: CATSSPRDHSYNEQFF.

This clonotype occurred a few times. The gene calls are TRBV4-1 and TRBJ2-1, with D maybe TRBD2 (6 bases). The CDR3 length is 12 residues. Germline values: CDR1 MGHRA, CDR2 YSYEKL. The V and J ends lost 8 bases and 9 bases respectively, with 14 bases between them. The CDR3 spells CASVEGSGEQFF. In DNA, the CDR3 is TGCGCCAGCGTGGAGGGGAGCGGTGAGCAGTTCTTC.

The rearrangement joins TRBV6-2 or TRBV6-3 to TRBJ2-7; D remains unclear. Trimming pared 8 bases from V and 5 bases from J, leaving 13 bases between. This CDR3 contains 12 residues. Germline values: CDR1 MNHEY, CDR2 SVGEGT. The CDR3 nucleotides read TGTGCCAGCGGTCGAGAGGCCCACGAGCAGTACTTC. Translating gives CASGREAHEQYF.

On this clonotype itself: Because the CDR3 is missing its conserved closing phenylalanine or tryptophan, this is likely a read error. The rearrangement links TRBV29-1 to TRBJ2-3; a possible D gene is TRBD2 (6 bases). Germline V gives CDR1 SQVTM, CDR2 ANQGSEA. V was cut by 4 bases and J by 2 bases, with 16 bases left in between. The CDR3 contains 15 residues. This CDR3 reads CSVVSPAGLTDTQYL. DNA for the CDR3: TGCAGCGTTGTGTCCCCAGCGGGCCTCACAGATACGCAGTATTTG.

This clonotype occurred many times. The chain has TRBV5-1 and TRBJ1-1; tentative D call: TRBD1 (6 bases). Germline V CDR1 and CDR2: SGHRS, YFSETQ. V was trimmed by 4 bases and J by 0 bases, leaving 16 bases between them. The CDR3 is made up of 16 amino acids. The CDR3 loop is CASSRGGAPMNTEAFF. For the CDR3, the DNA is TGCGCCAGCAGCCGTGGGGGGGCACCTATGAACACTGAAGCTTTCTTT.

CDR3 DNA sequence: TGCGCCAGCAGCACCGGGACTAGCGGGGGAACTAGCACAGATACGCAGTATTTT. This sequence encodes CASSTGTSGGTSTDTQYF. The chain carries TRBV5-1 and TRBJ2-3, with 14 bases identical to TRBD2. The CDR3 is 18 amino acids. V was pared by 4 bases and J by 0 bases, with 7 bases of the junction left unmatched. Germline assignment: CDR1 SGHRS and CDR2 YFSETQ.

This chain joins TRBV6-1 and TRBJ2-1; D uncertain. Germline V gene lookup returns CDR1 MNHNS and CDR2 SASEGT. V shed 4 bases and J shed 2 bases, with 6 bases lying between them. The CDR3 spans 13 residues. The CDR3: CASSVDAYNEQFF. In DNA, the CDR3 is TGTGCCAGCAGTGTCGATGCCTACAATGAGCAGTTCTTC.

This clonotype was detected a few times. The rearrangement joins TRBV4-3 to TRBJ2-3; TRBD2 agrees at 13 bases. The CDR3 is 18 amino acids. Per the germline V gene, CDR1 is LGHNA and CDR2 is YSLEER. Losses at the gene ends were 4 bases for V and 4 bases for J; bases not matched to a gene: 11. CDR3 residues: CASSPTSPTSGRADTQYF. CDR3 nucleotide sequence: TGCGCCAGCAGCCCTACTAGCCCTACTAGCGGGAGGGCAGATACGCAGTATTTT.

The sample holds many counts of this clonotype. V usage is TRBV20-1 and J usage is TRBJ2-3, with D maybe TRBD2 (7 bases). Germline V gives CDR1 DFQATT, CDR2 SNEGSKA (reference sequence). The CDR3 is 15 residues long. Trimming took off 2 bases at V and 2 bases at J, with 14 bases between the two ends. Written as DNA, the CDR3 is TGCAGTGCTAGAATCCCTCGGGGGGCCACAGATACGCAGTATTTT. It specifies CSARIPRGATDTQYF.

This clonotype was recorded a few times. This sequence joins TRBV28 and TRBJ1-1, with D perhaps matching TRBD1 (5 bases). The germline V and J ends were trimmed by 3 bases and 2 bases, with 13 bases remaining between them. Germline CDR1 reads MDHEN; CDR2 reads SYDVKM. The CDR3 extends over 15 amino acids. CDR3 sequence: CASSFLDGANTEAFF. CDR3 bases: TGTGCCAGCAGTTTTTTAGACGGGGCCAACACTGAAGCTTTCTTT. The full variable domain, with the rest looked up from reference TRBV28 and TRBJ1-1, is DVKVTQSSRYLVKRTGEKVFLECVQDMDHENMFWYRQDPGLGLRLIYFSYDVKMKEKGDIPEGYSVSREKKERFSLILESASTNQTSMYLCASSFLDGANTEAFFGQGTRLTVV.

In this sample, this clonotype turned up many times. The genes are TRBV11-2 and TRBJ2-2; TRBD2 aligns across 16 bases. The germline V gene encodes CDR1 SGHAT and CDR2 FQNNGV. V dropped 4 bases and J dropped 2; count of bases not matched to a gene: 4. The CDR3 is 18 residues long. The CDR3 region has the DNA TGTGCCAGCAGCTATGGGACTAGCGGGAGGGCCAACACCGGGGAGCTGTTTTTT. Translation gives CASSYGTSGRANTGELFF.

The chain joins TRBV19 to TRBJ2-7, with D tentatively TRBD1 (6 bases). Trimming left V 3 bases short and J 2 bases short, with 14 bases between. Germline loops: CDR1 LNHDA, CDR2 SQIVND (reference sequence). The length of the CDR3 is 15 residues. Here the CDR3 DNA reads TGTGCCAGTAGTATCGGGCCGGGACATACCTACGAGCAGTACTTC. This translates into CASSIGPGHTYEQYF.